Here is one TCR beta chain with its context. Its antigen remains unidentified. The CDR3 sequence is 15 residues long. The germline V gene encodes CDR1 MNHEY and CDR2 SVGAGI. V gave up 2 bases and J gave up 7 bases, with 14 bases separating them. This sample stems from a study of T cell responses to AZD1222 COVID-19 vaccine. Study outcomes and limitations: Donors, mostly white British, included more females; clonal diversity was possibly underestimated. Repertoire sampling occurred only after the peak T cell response. Spike was spanned by vaccine-associated CD4 TCRs, with dominance at 160-218 and 743-854.

Clones were read by immunoSEQ multiplex PCR, and TCRdb kept only the in-frame ones, dropping some. The data contain roughly 56,000 clones, roughly four fifths of them singletons. Second-dose timings of about 4 or about 12 weeks were pooled. The input for sequencing was peripheral blood, taken 28 days after the second AZD1222 dose. This chain links TRBV6-5 with TRBJ1-4; the D gene is possibly TRBD1 (5 bases). The TCR sequence derives from an adult who received the AZD1222 COVID-19 vaccine. The CDR3 nucleotides are TGTGCCAGCAGTTACGTCCCAGGGCCGACTGAAAAACTGTTTTTT. It codes for CASSYVPGPTEKLFF.